The 12 T cell receptor beta chains given below trace back to one sample, sequenced in a study of OX40 agonist ivuxolimab in advanced cancers. Repertoires were generated with immunoSEQ multiplex PCR, while TCRdb's copy carries only in-frame clones and drops some. The data hold about 17,000 clones, with approximately 84% observed a single time. The sample consisted of CD4+ or CD8+ T cells sorted from blood, taken in a trial of the OX40 agonist ivuxolimab. Receptors were obtained from an adult with an advanced solid tumor such as melanoma, head and neck, liver or kidney cancer.

This sequence joins TRBV5-1 and TRBJ1-3; D is perhaps TRBD1 (5 bases). From germline, CDR1 is SGHRS and CDR2 YFSETQ. Between the trimmed V and J ends, which lost 0 bases and 2 bases, there was a span of 9 bases. This CDR3 is 15 amino acids long. The CDR3 sequence: CASSLAPGTGNTIYF. In DNA, the CDR3 is TGCGCCAGCAGCTTGGCACCAGGGACTGGAAACACCATATATTTT.

The CDR3 DNA sequence: TGTGCCAGTAGTATCCCCGGGTATGGTGAGCAGTTCTTC. Encoded protein: CASSIPGYGEQFF. The gene calls are TRBV19 and TRBJ2-1; D remains unclear. V was shortened by 3 bases and J by 9 bases, with 12 bases between the two germline ends. Germline CDR1 reads LNHDA; CDR2 reads SQIVND (reference sequence). CDR3 length: 13 residues.

This clone was seen only a few times. Sequence at one end of the junction differs from germline and may be a read error. V gene TRBV11-2 combines with J gene TRBJ2-7; 7 bases map to TRBD1. CDR1 is SGHAT, CDR2 FQNNGV, per germline. The CDR3 loop spans 14 amino acids. Written as DNA, the CDR3 is TGTGCCAGCAGCTTGTGGGCTGCAGACCGGGACAGCTTCTTC. Its protein product is CASSLWAADRDSFF.

The chain couples TRBV5-1 to TRBJ2-1, with no clear D. The CDR3 is 14 amino acids. Per the germline V gene, CDR1 is SGHRS and CDR2 is YFSETQ. Between the trimmed V and J ends, which lost 0 bases and 6 bases, there was a span of 10 bases. The DNA of the CDR3 is TGCGCCAGCAGCTTGGAACATCCCCTCAATGAGCAGTTCTTC. This translates into CASSLEHPLNEQFF.

This chain joins TRBV25-1 and TRBJ1-6, with a tentative D call TRBD1 (6 bases). The CDR3 consists of 14 residues. Germline values: CDR1 MGHDK, CDR2 SYGVNS. V lost 2 bases and J lost 9, with 11 bases in between. Here the CDR3 reads CASSETGTVSPLHF. CDR3 in DNA: TGTGCCAGCAGTGAAACAGGGACCGTTTCACCCCTCCACTTT.

The chain is built from TRBV27 and TRBJ2-7; D could derive from TRBD1 or TRBD2 (5 bases each). V was pared by 0 bases and J by 5 bases, with 17 bases between. The CDR3 contains 16 residues. Germline V gene lookup returns CDR1 MNHEY and CDR2 SMNVEV (reference sequence). The CDR3: CASSLSFAEGRNEQYF. Written as DNA, the CDR3 is TGTGCCAGCAGTTTATCATTCGCCGAGGGACGAAACGAGCAGTACTTC.

The chain combines TRBV6-1 with TRBJ2-5, with TRBD2 as a possible D gene (6 bases). CDR3 size: 13 residues. Per the germline V gene, CDR1 is MNHNS and CDR2 is SASEGT. Trimming took off 5 bases at V and 4 bases at J, with 11 bases between the two ends. CDR3 sequence (DNA): TGTGCCAGCAGTAGGGGAGGAGGAGAGACCCAGTACTTC. It specifies CASSRGGGETQYF.

J is TRBJ1-2 and V is TRBV5-1, with D maybe TRBD1 (5 bases). The CDR3 loop spans 15 amino acids. The V end was cut by 4 bases, the J end by 5 bases, with 18 bases between. The germline V gene has CDR1 SGHRS and CDR2 YFSETQ. CDR3 loop: CASSPEWTTLYGYTF. The CDR3 coding sequence is TGCGCCAGCAGCCCCGAATGGACAACCCTATATGGCTACACCTTC. The full variable domain, in which reference TRBV5-1 and TRBJ1-2 provide the parts outside the CDR3, is KAGVTQTPRYLIKTRGQQVTLSCSPISGHRSVSWYQQTPGQGLQFLFEYFSETQRNKGNFPGRFSGRQFSNSRSEMNVSTLELGDSALYLCASSPEWTTLYGYTFGSGTRLTVV.

The rearrangement links TRBV7-9 to TRBJ1-2; 12 positions agree with TRBD1. Trimming at V came to 1 base and at J to 6 bases, leaving 15 bases not matched to a gene. Per the germline V gene, CDR1 is SEHNR and CDR2 is FQNEAQ (reference sequence). The CDR3 has 19 amino acids. The CDR3 DNA follows: TGTGCCAGCAGCTTAGACGCGATATGGGACAGGGGGCGCTCACATGGCTACACCTTC. This codes for CASSLDAIWDRGRSHGYTF.

This clone has a handful of counts. V and J are TRBV7-9 and TRBJ2-7; D call uncertain. This CDR3 contains 13 residues. CDR1 is SEHNR, CDR2 FQNEAQ, per germline (reference sequence). Trimming removed 5 bases from V and 4 bases from J, with 12 bases in between. The DNA of the CDR3 is TGTGCCAGCAGCCCGAAGCAGGATTACGAGCAGTACTTC. This sequence encodes CASSPKQDYEQYF.

The DNA of the CDR3 is TGTGCCAGCAGTGAAGCGCGGACAGGGGGTCAGCCCCAGCATTTT. Protein: CASSEARTGGQPQHF. The rearrangement joins TRBV2 to TRBJ1-5; 10 bases align to TRBD1. CDR3 size: 15 residues. Germline assignment: CDR1 SNHLY and CDR2 FYNNEI. The ends lost 0 bases at V and 6 bases at J; junction bases unmatched: 2.

V usage is TRBV29-1 and J usage is TRBJ2-1, with a weak D call TRBD1 (5 bases). The CDR3 is made up of 14 amino acids. CDR1 is SQVTM, CDR2 ANQGSEA, per germline. Trimming pared 6 bases from V and 0 bases from J, leaving 12 bases between. The CDR3 is CSVPGISSYNEQFF. DNA of the CDR3: TGCAGCGTCCCAGGGATTAGCTCCTACAATGAGCAGTTCTTC.